This T cell receptor (beta chain) came from a study of OX40 agonist ivuxolimab in advanced cancers. Whole-study context: As their treatment, patients were administered ivuxolimab, an agonistic anti-OX40 (CD134) antibody.

Assay: immunoSEQ multiplex PCR; the TCRdb copy retains only in-frame clones and omits some. In the table there are approximately 76,000 clones, roughly 90% of which are singletons. Findings of the study overall: Several nonresponders also turned out to have low normalized T-cell clonal expansion. On average, CD8+ T cells had more expanded clones than CD4+.

Trimming shortened V by 2 bases and J by 8 bases, and 10 bases separated the two germline ends. Germline V gene lookup returns CDR1 GTSNPN and CDR2 SVGIG (reference sequence). This CDR3 is built from 13 residues. Comments on this clone: Its antigen remains unknown.

Exclusion of a patient followed from autoimmune disease history or systemic immunosuppression. The clonotype originates from an adult with an advanced solid tumor such as melanoma, head and neck, liver or kidney cancer. The sample was CD4+ or CD8+ T cells sorted from blood, taken in a trial of the OX40 agonist ivuxolimab. The rearrangement joins TRBV30 to TRBJ1-6; D call uncertain. The CDR3 sequence is CAWSPSGDSPLHF. CDR3 nucleotides: TGTGCCTGGAGTCCCTCTGGGGATTCACCCCTCCACTTT.